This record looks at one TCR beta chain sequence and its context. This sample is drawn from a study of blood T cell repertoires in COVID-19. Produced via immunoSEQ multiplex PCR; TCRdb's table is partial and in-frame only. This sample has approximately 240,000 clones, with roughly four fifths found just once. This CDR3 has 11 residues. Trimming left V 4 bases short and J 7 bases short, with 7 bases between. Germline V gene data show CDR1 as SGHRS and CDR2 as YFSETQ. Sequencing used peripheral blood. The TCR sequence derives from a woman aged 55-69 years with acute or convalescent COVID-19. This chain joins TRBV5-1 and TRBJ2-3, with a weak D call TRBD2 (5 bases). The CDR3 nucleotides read TGCGCCAGCAGCCAGGACTATACGCAGTATTTT. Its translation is CASSQDYTQYF.